This T cell receptor beta chain is from a study of sequential checkpoint blockade in melanoma. Germline V gene sequence: CDR1 KGHSY, CDR2 FQNENV. The CDR3 has 16 amino acids. The ends lost 10 bases at V and 1 base at J; junction bases unmatched: 7. Sample treatment: randomized to nivolumab then ipilimumab (arm A) or the reverse (arm B). Produced via immunoSEQ multiplex PCR; TCRdb's table is partial and in-frame only. The repertoire holds about 18,000 clones, with roughly 73% as singletons. This receptor was taken from a human donor with melanoma. This sample comprised tumor tissue (inferred from file names), obtained from a patient given nivolumab and ipilimumab in sequence. V and J are TRBV16 and TRBJ2-1; the match to TRBD2 covers 13 bases. CDR3 DNA sequence: TGTGCCACCAGTGAGACTAGCGGGAGGTCCTACAATGAGCAGTTCTTC. Translating gives CATSETSGRSYNEQFF.